This T cell receptor beta chain was documented in a study of blood T cells in healthy people across ages. A J-beta primer mix and a sample-barcoded 5' primer were used in a second PCR of roughly 6 to 11 cycles. TCRdb called the 5' RACE reads again in MiXCR, with one record for every CDR3 protein. Of under 2,000,000 distinct CDR3 sequences listed, around half are singletons. There were at least 5.5 micrograms of total RNA extracted from every sample. Only a few counts were recorded for this clonotype. The CDR3 runs 16 residues. Trimming pared 1 base from V and 7 bases from J, leaving 16 bases between. CDR1 LGHNA and CDR2 YSLEER come from the germline V gene.

Sequences were obtained from blood. The V gene is TRBV4-3, the J gene TRBJ1-4, with D perhaps matching TRBD1 (5 bases). The receptor was derived from a woman in her forties in good health. The CDR3 spells CASSQGIGASSEKLFF. The CDR3 nucleotides read TGCGCCAGCAGCCAAGGCATAGGGGCATCCAGTGAAAAACTGTTTTTT.